This T cell receptor (beta chain) stems from a study of blood T cell repertoires in COVID-19. Study overall: Collection of acute and convalescent COVID-19 samples took place in the United States, Italy and Spain.

Clones were sequenced by immunoSEQ multiplex PCR, and TCRdb holds only the in-frame ones, with some missing. The sample includes around 270,000 clones, about 89% of them seen just once. Germline lookup yields CDR1 MDHEN and CDR2 SYDVKM. This CDR3 spans 12 amino acids. V gave up 7 bases and J gave up 4 bases, with 10 bases separating them. Sequencing was performed on peripheral blood. The J gene is TRBJ1-1, the V gene TRBV28; TRBD1 might be the D (6 bases). The origin of this receptor is a man in his forties or fifties with acute or convalescent COVID-19. CDR3 DNA: TGTGCCAGCACGAACAGGGTCACTGAAGCTTTCTTT. Its translation is CASTNRVTEAFF.